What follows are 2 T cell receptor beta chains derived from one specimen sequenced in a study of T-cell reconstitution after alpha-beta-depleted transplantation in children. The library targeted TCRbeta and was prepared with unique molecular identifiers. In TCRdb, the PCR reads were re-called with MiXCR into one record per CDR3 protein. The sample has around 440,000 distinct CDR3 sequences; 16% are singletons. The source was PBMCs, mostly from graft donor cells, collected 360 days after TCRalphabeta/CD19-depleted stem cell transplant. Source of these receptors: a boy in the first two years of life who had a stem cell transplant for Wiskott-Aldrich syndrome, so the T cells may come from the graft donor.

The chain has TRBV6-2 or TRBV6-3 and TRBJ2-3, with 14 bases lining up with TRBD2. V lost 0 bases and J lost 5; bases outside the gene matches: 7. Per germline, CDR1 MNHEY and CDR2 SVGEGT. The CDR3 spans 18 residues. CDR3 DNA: TGTGCCAGCAGTTACTCGAGGGGACTAGCGGGAGCGGTAGATACGCAGTATTTT. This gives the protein CASSYSRGLAGAVDTQYF.

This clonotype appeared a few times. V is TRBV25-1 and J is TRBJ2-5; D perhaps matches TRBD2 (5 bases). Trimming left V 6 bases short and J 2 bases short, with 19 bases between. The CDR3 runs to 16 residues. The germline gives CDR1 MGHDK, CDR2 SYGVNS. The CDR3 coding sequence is TGTGCCAGCAGGGATAGCACAGAGGGCAGACAAGAGACCCAGTACTTC. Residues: CASRDSTEGRQETQYF.